The 5 T cell receptor beta chains given below trace back to one sample, sequenced in a study of sequential checkpoint blockade in melanoma. The method was immunoSEQ multiplex PCR; TCRdb's version includes in-frame clones alone and lacks a portion of them. The sample includes nearly 8,500 clones, 90% of them seen just once. Treatment in this sample: randomized to nivolumab then ipilimumab (arm A) or the reverse (arm B). The input for sequencing was CD8+ T cells sorted from blood (inferred from file names), taken from a patient given nivolumab and ipilimumab in sequence. Receptors were obtained from a human donor with melanoma.

This chain joins TRBV27 and TRBJ2-7, with 10 bases that match TRBD2. CDR3 length equals 16 residues. The germline V gene encodes CDR1 MNHEY and CDR2 SMNVEV (reference sequence). After removal of 6 bases from V and 6 bases from J, the junction contained 14 bases not matched to a gene. The CDR3 protein is CASSNEPGTSEGEQYF. The CDR3 bases are TGTGCCAGCAGCAATGAGCCCGGGACTAGCGAAGGCGAGCAGTACTTC.

The V gene is TRBV5-6, the J gene TRBJ2-3; 13 bases are a match to TRBD2. Losses at the gene ends were 2 bases for V and 5 bases for J; bases not matched to a gene: 5. The CDR3 is 16 amino acids. Germline CDR1 is SGHDT and CDR2 is YYEEEE. The CDR3 DNA follows: TGTGCCAGCAGCTTCCGGGGACTAGCGGGACTAGATACGCAGTATTTT. This encodes CASSFRGLAGLDTQYF.

The chain recombines TRBV5-8 with TRBJ1-5; D remains ambiguous. The CDR3 has 14 amino acids. Trimming took off 2 bases at V and 4 bases at J, with 10 bases between the two ends. Germline CDR1 is SGHTS and CDR2 is YDEGEE. The CDR3 nucleotides are TGTGCCAGCAGCTTCTTCGGAGGAAATCAGCCCCAGCATTTT. Residues: CASSFFGGNQPQHF.

As for this clone: The same CDR3 is also encoded by other DNA sequences in this sample. The chain links TRBV13 to TRBJ2-7; TRBD2 matches at 8 bases. Germline V gene data show CDR1 as PRHDT and CDR2 as FYEKMQ (reference sequence). There are 14 residues in the CDR3. Trimming cost V 5 bases and J 6 bases; bases outside gene matches: 9. In DNA, the CDR3 is TGTGCCAGCAGCCCCTTAGGACTAGCAGGCGAGCAGTACTTC. Encoded protein: CASSPLGLAGEQYF. Together with reference TRBV13 and TRBJ2-7, the CDR3 gives the full variable domain: AAGVIQSPRHLIKEKRETATLKCYPIPRHDTVYWYQQGPGQDPQFLISFYEKMQSDKGSIPDRFSAQQFSDYHSELNMSSLELGDSALYFCASSPLGLAGEQYFGPGTRLTVT.

Here the CDR3 DNA reads TGTGCCAGCAGCCGGGACAACTACGAGCAGTACGTC. Residues: CASSRDNYEQYV. The chain couples TRBV5-8 to TRBJ2-7; D perhaps matches TRBD1 (6 bases). CDR3 length equals 12 residues. Germline values: CDR1 SGHTS, CDR2 YDEGEE. The V end lost 4 bases, the J end lost 3 bases, and 8 bases lay between the germline ends.